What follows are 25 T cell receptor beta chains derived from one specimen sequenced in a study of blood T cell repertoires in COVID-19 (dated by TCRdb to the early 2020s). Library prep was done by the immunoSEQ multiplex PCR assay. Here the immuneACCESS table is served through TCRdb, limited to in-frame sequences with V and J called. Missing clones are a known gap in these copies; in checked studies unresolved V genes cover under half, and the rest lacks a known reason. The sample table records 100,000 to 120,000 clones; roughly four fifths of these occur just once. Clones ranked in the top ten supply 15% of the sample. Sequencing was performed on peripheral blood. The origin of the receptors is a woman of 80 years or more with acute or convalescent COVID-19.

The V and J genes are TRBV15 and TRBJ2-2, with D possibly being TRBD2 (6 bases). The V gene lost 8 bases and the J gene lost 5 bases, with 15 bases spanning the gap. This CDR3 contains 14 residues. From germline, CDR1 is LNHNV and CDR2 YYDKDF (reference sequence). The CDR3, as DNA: TGTGCCACCGAAGCAGGGAGGTTAACCGGGGAGCTGTTTTTT. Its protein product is CATEAGRLTGELFF.

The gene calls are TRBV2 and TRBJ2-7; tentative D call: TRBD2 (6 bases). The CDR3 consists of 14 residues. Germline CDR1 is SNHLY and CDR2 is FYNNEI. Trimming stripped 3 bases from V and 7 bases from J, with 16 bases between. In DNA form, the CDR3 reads TGTGCCAGCAGTGATAATCTGGCCGGGGGTGAGCAGTACTTC. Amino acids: CASSDNLAGGEQYF. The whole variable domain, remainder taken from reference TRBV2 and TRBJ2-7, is EPEVTQTPSHQVTQMGQEVILRCVPISNHLYFYWYRQILGQKVEFLVSFYNNEISEKSEIFDDQFSVERPDGSNFTLKIRSTKLEDSAMYFCASSDNLAGGEQYFGPGTRLTVT.

The CDR3 loop is CASSTNLAGVETQYF. The DNA for the CDR3 is TGTGCCAGCAGCACGAACCTAGCGGGAGTAGAGACCCAGTACTTC. This chain connects TRBV7-9 to TRBJ2-5; 10 bases agree with TRBD2. The V and J ends lost 5 bases and 4 bases, in that order; junction bases with no gene match: 7. The germline gives CDR1 SEHNR, CDR2 FQNEAQ (reference sequence). The CDR3 has 15 amino acids.

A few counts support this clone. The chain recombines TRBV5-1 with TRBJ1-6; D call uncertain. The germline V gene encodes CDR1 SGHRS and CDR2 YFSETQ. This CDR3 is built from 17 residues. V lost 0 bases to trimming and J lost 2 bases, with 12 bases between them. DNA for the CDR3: TGCGCCAGCAGCTTGGGTGGCAGGTCAACCTATAATTCACCCCTCCACTTT. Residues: CASSLGGRSTYNSPLHF.

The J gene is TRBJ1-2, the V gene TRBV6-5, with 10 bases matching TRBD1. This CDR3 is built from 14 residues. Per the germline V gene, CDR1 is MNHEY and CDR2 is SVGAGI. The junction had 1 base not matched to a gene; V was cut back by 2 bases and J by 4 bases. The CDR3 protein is CASSYRDRGYGYTF. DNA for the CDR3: TGTGCCAGCAGTTACAGGGACAGGGGCTATGGCTACACCTTC.

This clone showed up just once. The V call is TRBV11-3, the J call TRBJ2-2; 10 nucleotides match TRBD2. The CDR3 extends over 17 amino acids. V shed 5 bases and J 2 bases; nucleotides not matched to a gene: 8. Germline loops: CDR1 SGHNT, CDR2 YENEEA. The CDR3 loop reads CASSPRGTSANTGELFF. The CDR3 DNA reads TGTGCCAGCAGCCCGAGGGGGACTAGCGCCAACACCGGGGAGCTGTTTTTT.

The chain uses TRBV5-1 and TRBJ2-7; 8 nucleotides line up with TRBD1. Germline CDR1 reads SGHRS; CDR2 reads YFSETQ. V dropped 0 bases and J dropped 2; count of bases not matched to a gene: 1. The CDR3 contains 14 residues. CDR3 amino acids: CASSLGTGTYEQYF. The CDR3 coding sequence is TGCGCCAGCAGCTTGGGGACAGGGACCTACGAGCAGTACTTC.

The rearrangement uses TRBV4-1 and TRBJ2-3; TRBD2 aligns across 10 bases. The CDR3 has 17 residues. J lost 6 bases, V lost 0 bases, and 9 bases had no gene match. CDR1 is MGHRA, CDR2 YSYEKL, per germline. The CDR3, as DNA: TGCGCCAGCAGCCAAGATGGGACTAGCGCTCTAAGGGATACGCAGTATTTT. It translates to CASSQDGTSALRDTQYF.

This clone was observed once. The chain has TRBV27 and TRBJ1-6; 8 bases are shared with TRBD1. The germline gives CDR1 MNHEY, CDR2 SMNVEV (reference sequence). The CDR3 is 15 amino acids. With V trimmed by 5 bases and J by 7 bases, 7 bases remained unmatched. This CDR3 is CASSPTDRGNSPLHF. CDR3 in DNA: TGTGCCAGCAGTCCAACCGACAGGGGCAATTCACCCCTCCACTTT.

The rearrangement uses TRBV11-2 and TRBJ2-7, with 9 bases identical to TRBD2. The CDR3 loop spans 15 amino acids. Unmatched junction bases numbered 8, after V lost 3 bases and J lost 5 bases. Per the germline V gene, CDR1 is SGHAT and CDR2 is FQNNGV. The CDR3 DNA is TGTGCCAGCAGCTTTAGCAGCGGGAGGAACAACGAGCAGTACTTC. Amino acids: CASSFSSGRNNEQYF.

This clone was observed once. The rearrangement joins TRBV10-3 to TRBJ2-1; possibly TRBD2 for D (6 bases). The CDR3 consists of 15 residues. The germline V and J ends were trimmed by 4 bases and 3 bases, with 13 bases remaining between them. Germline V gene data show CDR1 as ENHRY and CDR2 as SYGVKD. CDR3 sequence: CAISGASVDYNEQFF. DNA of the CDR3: TGTGCCATCAGTGGGGCTAGCGTAGACTACAATGAGCAGTTCTTC.

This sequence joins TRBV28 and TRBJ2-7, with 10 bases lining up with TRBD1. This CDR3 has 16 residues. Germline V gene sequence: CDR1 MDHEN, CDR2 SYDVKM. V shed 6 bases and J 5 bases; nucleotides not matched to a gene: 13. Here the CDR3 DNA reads TGTGCCAGCAGCCTTGGGGCCGGGACAGGGGAGAACGAGCAGTACTTC. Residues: CASSLGAGTGENEQYF. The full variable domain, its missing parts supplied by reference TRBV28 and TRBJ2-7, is DVKVTQSSRYLVKRTGEKVFLECVQDMDHENMFWYRQDPGLGLRLIYFSYDVKMKEKGDIPEGYSVSREKKERFSLILESASTNQTSMYLCASSLGAGTGENEQYFGPGTRLTVT.

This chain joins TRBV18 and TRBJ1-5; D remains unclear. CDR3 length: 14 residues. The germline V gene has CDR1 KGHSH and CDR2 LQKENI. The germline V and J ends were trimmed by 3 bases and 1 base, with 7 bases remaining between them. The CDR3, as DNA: TGTGCCAGCTCACCTTCGGGAAGCAATCAGCCCCAGCATTTT. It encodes CASSPSGSNQPQHF.

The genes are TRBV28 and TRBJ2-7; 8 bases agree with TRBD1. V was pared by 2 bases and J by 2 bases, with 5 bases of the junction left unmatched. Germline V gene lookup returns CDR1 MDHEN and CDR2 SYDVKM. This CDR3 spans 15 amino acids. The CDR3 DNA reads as TGTGCCAGCAGTTTACAGGGGGCTAACCCCTACGAGCAGTACTTC. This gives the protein CASSLQGANPYEQYF.

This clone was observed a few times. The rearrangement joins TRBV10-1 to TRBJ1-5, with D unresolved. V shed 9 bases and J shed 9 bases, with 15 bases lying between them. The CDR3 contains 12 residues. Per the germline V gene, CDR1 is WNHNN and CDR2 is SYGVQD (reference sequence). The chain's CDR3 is CARPSPEGPQHF. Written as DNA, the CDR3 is TGCGCCAGGCCATCTCCCGAGGGGCCCCAGCATTTT.

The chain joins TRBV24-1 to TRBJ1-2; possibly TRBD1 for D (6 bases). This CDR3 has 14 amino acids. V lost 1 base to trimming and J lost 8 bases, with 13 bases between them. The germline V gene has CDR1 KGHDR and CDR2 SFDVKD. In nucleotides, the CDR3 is TGTGCCACCAGTGATTTTAACAGGGTGAGGGGCTACACCTTC. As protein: CATSDFNRVRGYTF.

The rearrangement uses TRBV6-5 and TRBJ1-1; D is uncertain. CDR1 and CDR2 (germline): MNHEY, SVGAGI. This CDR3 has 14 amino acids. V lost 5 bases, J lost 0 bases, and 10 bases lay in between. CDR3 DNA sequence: TGTGCCAGCAGTACACCGAGGGTGAACACTGAAGCTTTCTTT. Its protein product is CASSTPRVNTEAFF.

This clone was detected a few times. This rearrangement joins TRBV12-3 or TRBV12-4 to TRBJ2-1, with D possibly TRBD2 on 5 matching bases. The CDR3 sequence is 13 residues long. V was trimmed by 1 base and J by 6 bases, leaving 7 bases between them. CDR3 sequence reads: CASSLGSVNEQFF. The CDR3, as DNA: TGTGCCAGCAGTTTAGGTAGCGTCAATGAGCAGTTCTTC.

The CDR3 bases are TGTGCCACCAGCAGAGATAGTCTAGCGGGATTTAAAGAGCAGTTCTTC. Its translation is CATSRDSLAGFKEQFF. V is TRBV15 and J is TRBJ2-1, with 9 bases lining up with TRBD2. V dropped 0 bases and J dropped 10; count of bases not matched to a gene: 10. The CDR3 sequence is 16 residues long. Germline V lookup: CDR1 LNHNV, CDR2 YYDKDF (reference sequence).

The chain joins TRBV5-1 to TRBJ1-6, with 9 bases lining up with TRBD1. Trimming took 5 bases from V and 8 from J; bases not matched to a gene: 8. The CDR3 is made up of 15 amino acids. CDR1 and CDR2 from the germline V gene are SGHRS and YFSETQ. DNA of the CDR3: TGCGCCAGCAGTTCCCCGGACAGGGGTTATTCACCCCTCCACTTT. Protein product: CASSSPDRGYSPLHF.

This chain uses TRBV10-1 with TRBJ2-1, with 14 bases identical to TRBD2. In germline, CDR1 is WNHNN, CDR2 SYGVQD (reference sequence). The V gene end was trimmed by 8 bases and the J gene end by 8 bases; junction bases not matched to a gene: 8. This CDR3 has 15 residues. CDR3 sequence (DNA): TGCGCCAGCCTTGAGGGGACTAGCGGGAGCCATGAGCAGTTCTTC. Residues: CASLEGTSGSHEQFF.

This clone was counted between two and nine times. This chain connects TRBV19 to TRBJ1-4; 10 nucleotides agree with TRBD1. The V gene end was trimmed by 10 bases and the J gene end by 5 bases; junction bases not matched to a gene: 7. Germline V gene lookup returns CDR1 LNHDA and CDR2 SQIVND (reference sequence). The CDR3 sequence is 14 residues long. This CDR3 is CATSVGQGNEKLFF. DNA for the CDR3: TGTGCCACCTCAGTGGGACAGGGGAATGAAAAACTGTTTTTT.

This chain's CDR3 is CASSKGGALIPYEQYF. CDR3 nucleotide sequence: TGTGCCAGCAGTAAAGGAGGGGCCTTGATCCCCTACGAGCAGTACTTC. The genes are TRBV27 and TRBJ2-7; perhaps TRBD2 as D (6 bases). The CDR3 runs 16 residues. V lost 5 bases, J lost 2 bases, and 19 bases lay in between. CDR1 and CDR2 (germline): MNHEY, SMNVEV (reference sequence).

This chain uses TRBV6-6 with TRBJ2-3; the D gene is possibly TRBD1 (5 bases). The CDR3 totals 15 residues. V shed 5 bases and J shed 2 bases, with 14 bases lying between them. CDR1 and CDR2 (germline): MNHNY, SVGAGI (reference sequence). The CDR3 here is CASSDDSLYTDTQYF. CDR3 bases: TGTGCCAGCAGTGACGACAGCTTATACACAGATACGCAGTATTTT.

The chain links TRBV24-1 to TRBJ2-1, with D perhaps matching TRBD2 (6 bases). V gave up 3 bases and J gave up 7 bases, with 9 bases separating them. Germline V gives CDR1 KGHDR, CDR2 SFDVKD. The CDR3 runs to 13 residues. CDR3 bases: TGTGCCACCAGTGATGGTCGGGGGAATGAGCAGTTCTTC. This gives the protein CATSDGRGNEQFF.